This T cell receptor (beta chain) was identified in a study of T cells in localized non-small cell lung cancer. Study conclusions and caveats: There was higher T cell clonality in uninvolved adjacent lung than in tumor, and it was highest there. Heterogeneity is still possible, as just one tumor region was sequenced.

CDR1 and CDR2 from the germline V gene are LGHNA and YSLEER. The CDR3 covers 15 residues. V dropped 4 bases and J dropped 2; count of bases not matched to a gene: 2. As regards this clone: What it binds is unknown.

Assay used: immunoSEQ multiplex PCR; TCRdb lists only in-frame clones, some missing. The table records roughly 34,000 clones, about 78% of them present only once. Sequencing was performed on peripheral blood, taken before any cancer treatment. The V gene is TRBV4-3, the J gene TRBJ2-1, with 10 positions matching TRBD1. This receptor was taken from a male donor aged 60 or older with stage II squamous cell lung carcinoma. As DNA, the CDR3 is TGCGCCAGCAGCCGCGGGACAGGGGCCTACAATGAGCAGTTCTTC. Translating it yields CASSRGTGAYNEQFF.